The rows below give T cell receptor beta chains drawn from one sample of a study of post-analysis software for immune sequencing data. TCRdb itself ran the PCR reads through MiXCR, one entry per CDR3 protein. The sample carries around 150,000 distinct CDR3 sequences, around 34% recorded once. The specimen was blood, collected after autologous hematopoietic stem cell transplantation. The source of these receptors is a girl between 5 and 17 years old with multiple sclerosis. Both conserved end residues are part of each CDR3. A D gene is named only where the DNA matches it firmly. Clone size, where shown, is once, few, many, or a class for clones that have expanded.

j_call d_call clone_size v_call cdr3_aa cdr3_nt
TRBJ1-2 NA NA TRBV6-2/TRBV6-3 CASSSTGTRTYYGYTF TGTGCCAGCAGTTCAACCGGGACAAGGACATACTATGGCTACACCTTC
TRBJ2-7 TRBD2 few TRBV7-9 CASSSTGAGDHEQYF TGTGCCAGCAGTTCGACCGGGGCGGGAGATCACGAGCAGTACTTC
TRBJ2-7 NA few TRBV11-2 CASSLGRVGSSSYEQYF TGTGCCAGCAGCTTAGGTAGAGTCGGGTCCTCCTCCTACGAGCAGTACTTC
TRBJ2-1 TRBD2 many TRBV12-3/TRBV12-4 CASRLAEYNEQFF TGTGCCAGCAGGCTAGCGGAATACAATGAGCAGTTCTTC
TRBJ1-3 NA few TRBV7-9 CASSQQQGVSGNTIYF TGTGCCAGCAGCCAACAACAGGGTGTCTCTGGAAACACCATATATTTT
TRBJ2-1 TRBD2 few TRBV5-1 CASSFKAGGLYNEQFF TGCGCCAGCAGCTTTAAAGCGGGAGGGCTTTACAATGAGCAGTTCTTC
TRBJ2-7 TRBD1 many TRBV10-3 CAISEGQGTYEQYF TGTGCCATCAGTGAGGGACAGGGCACCTACGAGCAGTACTTC
TRBJ1-1 NA NA TRBV12-3/TRBV12-4 CASTVGAGEAFF TGTGCCAGCACTGTAGGAGCAGGAGAAGCTTTCTTT
TRBJ1-1 TRBD1 NA TRBV7-9 CASSQRGLGTEAFF TGTGCCAGCAGCCAAAGGGGGCTGGGCACTGAAGCTTTCTTT
TRBJ1-5 TRBD1 NA TRBV20-1 CGARGQTNNQPQHF TGCGGTGCTAGGGGACAGACTAACAATCAGCCCCAGCATTTT
TRBJ1-4 TRBD1 NA TRBV6-5 CASRFQTGGYEKLFF TGTGCCAGCCGCTTCCAGACAGGGGGTTATGAAAAACTGTTTTTT
TRBJ2-5 NA NA TRBV20-1 CSATRIVGEETQYF TGCAGTGCTACGCGGATAGTGGGGGAAGAGACCCAGTACTTC
TRBJ2-7 TRBD1 many TRBV20-1 CSARGDSDWEQYF TGCAGTGCTAGAGGGGACAGCGATTGGGAGCAGTACTTC
TRBJ2-3 NA few TRBV13 CASSLGANTDTQYF TGTGCCAGCAGCTTAGGGGCCAACACAGATACGCAGTATTTT
TRBJ1-1 NA many TRBV6-2/TRBV6-3 CASSYEGPLTEAFF TGTGCCAGCAGTTACGAGGGCCCACTCACTGAAGCTTTCTTT
TRBJ2-7 NA few TRBV20-1 CSATGTLSSYEQYF TGCAGTGCTACCGGGACTCTGAGCTCCTACGAGCAGTACTTC
TRBJ1-2 NA few TRBV20-1 CSAGVTVTYGYTF TGCAGTGCTGGCGTTACAGTGACCTATGGCTACACCTTC
TRBJ1-1 NA NA TRBV11-2 CASSLAYWGAFF TGTGCCAGCAGCTTGGCCTATTGGGGCGCTTTCTTT
TRBJ2-7 NA NA TRBV5-1 CASSKSPRTGYEQYF TGCGCCAGCAGCAAGAGCCCGAGGACGGGCTACGAGCAGTACTTC
TRBJ1-1 NA NA TRBV2 CASSEGGPLTEAFF TGTGCCAGCAGTGAAGGGGGGCCCCTCACTGAAGCTTTCTTT
TRBJ2-3 TRBD2 NA TRBV7-2 CASSPGAGGPTDTQYF TGTGCCAGCAGCCCCGGAGCGGGAGGGCCGACAGATACGCAGTATTTT
TRBJ2-4 TRBD1 NA TRBV6-5 CASRRQGAKNIQYF TGTGCCAGCAGACGACAGGGGGCCAAAAACATTCAGTACTTC
TRBJ2-1 TRBD2 few TRBV5-1 CASSLAGLAGFNEQFF TGCGCCAGCAGCTTGGCTGGGCTAGCGGGTTTTAATGAGCAGTTCTTC
TRBJ2-6 NA few TRBV6-2/TRBV6-3 CASSPLESGANVLTF TGTGCCAGCAGCCCCCTAGAGTCTGGGGCCAACGTCCTGACTTTC
TRBJ1-2 NA few TRBV2 CASSELAKNYGYTF TGTGCCAGCAGTGAATTAGCCAAAAACTATGGCTACACCTTC
TRBJ2-3 NA NA TRBV5-1 CASSLGRAGTDTQYF TGCGCCAGCAGCTTGGGTAGGGCCGGCACAGATACGCAGTATTTT
TRBJ2-5 TRBD2 few TRBV12-3/TRBV12-4 CASSPREEQETQYF TGTGCCAGCAGTCCCCGGGAGGAGCAAGAGACCCAGTACTTC
TRBJ2-5 NA NA TRBV13 CASSERGMETQYF TGTGCCAGCAGCGAGAGGGGGATGGAGACCCAGTACTTC
TRBJ1-5 NA few TRBV27 CASSLKPYSNQPQHF TGTGCCAGCAGTTTAAAGCCTTATAGCAATCAGCCCCAGCATTTT
TRBJ2-3 TRBD2 once TRBV29-1 CSVVWAGGTDTQYF TGCAGCGTTGTTTGGGCGGGGGGCACAGATACGCAGTATTTT
TRBJ2-7 NA few TRBV20-1 CSARDKTDSTYEQYF TGCAGTGCTAGAGATAAAACCGACAGTACCTACGAGCAGTACTTC
TRBJ1-4 NA NA TRBV3-1 CASRRTVGDEKLFF TGTGCCAGCAGACGGACAGTGGGAGATGAAAAACTGTTTTTT
TRBJ2-7 NA few TRBV14 CASSITGYPYEQYF TGTGCCAGCAGCATTACAGGGTACCCCTACGAGCAGTACTTC
TRBJ2-3 NA few TRBV29-1 CSVNPLTDTQYF TGCAGCGTAAACCCCCTCACAGATACGCAGTATTTT
TRBJ2-7 NA few TRBV2 CASSELDEPGIYEQYF TGTGCCAGCAGTGAACTGGACGAACCGGGGATCTACGAGCAGTACTTC